The text below deals with one T cell receptor beta chain. Its target antigen remains unknown. No base quality values were provided; no much bigger clone lies one nucleotide off. The data were taken from a study of T cell repertoires in cytomegalovirus infection (dated by TCRdb to between 2018 and 2021). Broadly, across the study: Alongside well-studied HLA-B-restricted epitopes, the peptide stimulations were aimed at recently identified HLA-C-restricted CMV epitopes, whose presentation resists viral immunomodulation. Donor HLA type was relevant to the analysis, as public TCR beta signatures indicated carriage of CMV infection together with the matching HLA type. General findings and caveats noted by the study authors: In both this cohort and an independent cohort of 352 donors, the cumulative frequency of public TCR beta family members distinguished carriers of CMV infection plus the relevant HLA type. In the ex vivo response, HLA-C-restricted CMV-specific TCR beta clonotypes were dominant, and in two of eight donors the single most frequent clonotype came from this HLA-C-restricted group.

Sample treatment or condition, as interpreted from the label and publication: in vitro stimulation with specific CMV peptide epitopes to enrich CMV-specific T cells. The listed sequencing device is Illumina HiSeq 1500. TCRdb passed the public sequencing reads through fastp at Q25 and MiXCR, retaining productive beta sequences. Rows with one shared CDR3 protein collapse into an entry with the most common genes and DNA. The sample table shows around 900,000 distinct CDR3 sequences, and approximately 32% are seen once. The top ten constitute around an eighth of the sample. Germline trimming: 3 bases from V, 7 bases from J; junction bases outside gene matches: 9. As encoded in the germline V gene, CDR1 is SQVTM while CDR2 is ANQGSEA. Measured from the cysteine to the phenylalanine, the CDR3 is 14 residues long. Only CDR3 DNA is held: 42 bases, read in frame from base 1.

The sequence came from a human donor in good health (CMV status not recorded). Some clones in this sample may be carry-over from other donors' samples. Specimen: cultured CD8+ T cells from PBMCs, collected from culture after CMV antigen stimulation. The chain is made from TRBV29-1 and TRBJ2-1; 7 bases in the middle match TRBD2. The bases read TGCAGCGTTGAGGGGACTACAAGGGGTAATGAGCAGTTCTTC. Translated, this gives CSVEGTTRGNEQFF.